This T cell receptor beta chain stems from a study of blood T cell repertoires in COVID-19. Across the study: COVID-19 samples, acute and convalescent, were from the United States, Italy and Spain. T cells, B-cell-depleted T cells, or PBMCs supplied cDNA or gDNA.

Authors' analysis steps: Nucleated cell counts were estimated from reference gene primer amplification. Assay: immunoSEQ multiplex PCR; the TCRdb copy retains only in-frame clones and omits some. From that table come the V and J calls and clone size; the DNA was used to work out D and trimming. The profile shows about 98,000 clones, about nine tenths of them singletons. Trimming pared 1 base from V and 0 bases from J, leaving 10 bases between. Germline V gene lookup returns CDR1 SGHDT and CDR2 YYEEEE. CDR3 length: 15 amino acids. This chain uses TRBV5-6 with TRBJ1-1; D may be TRBD1 (5 bases). Sequences were obtained from peripheral blood. The TCR comes from a woman in her fifties or sixties with COVID-19, enrolled during active disease. In DNA form, the CDR3 reads TGTGCCAGCAGCTTGTACAGGATGATGAACACTGAAGCTTTCTTT. This gives the protein CASSLYRMMNTEAFF.